This T cell receptor beta chain emerged from a study of OX40 agonist ivuxolimab in advanced cancers. As for the study in general: Ivuxolimab, an antibody acting as an agonist of OX40 (CD134), was used to treat patients. Study results and caveats: Expanded clones belonging to CD8+ T cells outnumbered, on average, those of CD4+. People who partly responded at 0.1-3.0 mg/kg had some of the least clonal expansion seen.

Measured with immunoSEQ multiplex PCR; TCRdb has only the in-frame clones, and not every one. This table holds around 140,000 clones, approximately 94% found once. The V gene lost 0 bases and the J gene lost 2 bases, with 5 bases spanning the gap. The CDR3 spans 13 residues. Germline lookup yields CDR1 SGDLS and CDR2 YYNGEE. On this clone itself: As yet, its antigen is unknown.

The source of this sequence is an adult with an advanced solid tumor such as melanoma, head and neck, liver or kidney cancer. J is TRBJ2-5 and V is TRBV9; D possibly uses TRBD1 or TRBD2 (5 bases each). The sample was CD4+ or CD8+ T cells sorted from blood, taken in a trial of the OX40 agonist ivuxolimab. DNA for the CDR3: TGTGCCAGCAGCGTAGGGGGGCAAGAGACCCAGTACTTC. Residues: CASSVGGQETQYF.